This T cell receptor (beta chain) emerged from a study of blood T cell repertoires in COVID-19. Measured with immunoSEQ multiplex PCR; TCRdb has only the in-frame clones, and not every one. The table has about 310,000 clones, approximately 90% seen once. The V gene lost 5 bases and the J gene lost 4 bases, with 20 bases spanning the gap. Germline V gene sequence: CDR1 PRHDT, CDR2 FYEKMQ (reference sequence). The CDR3 loop spans 16 amino acids. Those enrolled, adults aged about 18 to 95 years, came from some 23 US areas. The TCR was taken from a middle-aged woman who had recovered from COVID-19. The chain carries TRBV13 and TRBJ1-1; TRBD1 might be the D (5 bases). What was sequenced was PBMCs or T cells enriched from blood (not recorded which). CDR3 in DNA: TGTGCCAGCAGCCTAAGAAGTCCAGGGAAAAGCACTGAAGCTTTCTTT. It yields the protein CASSLRSPGKSTEAFF. Variable domain in full (rest from reference TRBV13 and TRBJ1-1): AAGVIQSPRHLIKEKRETATLKCYPIPRHDTVYWYQQGPGQDPQFLISFYEKMQSDKGSIPDRFSAQQFSDYHSELNMSSLELGDSALYFCASSLRSPGKSTEAFFGQGTRLTVV.